The clone carrying this T cell receptor (beta chain) has a single count. Germline V CDR1 and CDR2: SGDLS, YYNGEE. The CDR3 is 15 residues long. With 0 bases removed from V and 7 bases from J, the gap between germline ends came to 14 bases. Produced via immunoSEQ multiplex PCR; TCRdb's table is partial and in-frame only. The sample lists more than 65,000 clones; about 83% were seen once. The entry originates in a study of blood T cell repertoires in COVID-19. Source material: peripheral blood. This receptor was identified in a middle-aged man with active COVID-19. The rearrangement uses TRBV9 and TRBJ2-1, with a possible D match to TRBD1 (5 bases). In nucleotides, the CDR3 is TGTGCCAGCAGCGTAGAGGGAAAGGGGATTAATGAGCAGTTCTTC. Translation: CASSVEGKGINEQFF.